The clone carrying this T cell receptor (beta chain) occurred once. Its antigen is unknown. This sample is drawn from a study of T cell responses to AZD1222 COVID-19 vaccine. Whole-study findings and limits: Distributed over spike, vaccine-associated CD4 TCRs predominated at 160-218 and 743-854.

Method: immunoSEQ multiplex PCR; TCRdb's copy keeps in-frame clones and lacks some. This sample has more than 150,000 clones; roughly 94% occur once, and the top ten carry approximately 1.2%. The receptor was derived from an adult who received the AZD1222 COVID-19 vaccine. The specimen comprised peripheral blood, sampled 28 days after the second AZD1222 dose.

The CDR3 sequence is CASSHGRTSGANVLTF. DNA for the CDR3: TGTGCCAGCAGCCACGGACGTACCTCTGGGGCCAACGTCCTGACTTTC. The chain couples TRBV7-9 to TRBJ2-6, with no clear D. There are 16 residues in the CDR3. The germline CDR1 and CDR2 sequences are SEHNR and FQNEAQ (reference sequence). The ends were cut back, 5 bases at V and 0 bases at J, with 11 bases in the middle.